What follows describes a single T cell receptor (beta chain). The target antigen is unknown. The sample belongs to a study of shared clonotypes between healthy human individuals. Study-level points and caveats: Among the subsets, naive ones generally showed larger estimated richness than memory ones. Rarefaction showed sorted-subset sequencing was incomplete despite large depth.

Profiled with immunoSEQ multiplex PCR; TCRdb holds only in-frame clones, not every one. The table includes approximately 530,000 clones, 90% to 96% detected once. Germline V gene sequence: CDR1 SGHKS, CDR2 YYEKEE (reference sequence). The CDR3 runs to 15 residues. Losses at the gene ends were 1 base for V and 4 bases for J; bases not matched to a gene: 5. The gene calls are TRBV5-5 and TRBJ1-2; 9 bases are shared with TRBD1. The sequenced sample consisted of naive CD4+ T cells sorted from blood. Described subset: CD45RA+ positively selected. The TCR comes from a woman aged 30 to 39 in good health. The CDR3 region has the DNA TGTGCCAGCAGCTTGCCGGGACAGGGTTCCTATGGCTACACCTTC. This encodes CASSLPGQGSYGYTF.